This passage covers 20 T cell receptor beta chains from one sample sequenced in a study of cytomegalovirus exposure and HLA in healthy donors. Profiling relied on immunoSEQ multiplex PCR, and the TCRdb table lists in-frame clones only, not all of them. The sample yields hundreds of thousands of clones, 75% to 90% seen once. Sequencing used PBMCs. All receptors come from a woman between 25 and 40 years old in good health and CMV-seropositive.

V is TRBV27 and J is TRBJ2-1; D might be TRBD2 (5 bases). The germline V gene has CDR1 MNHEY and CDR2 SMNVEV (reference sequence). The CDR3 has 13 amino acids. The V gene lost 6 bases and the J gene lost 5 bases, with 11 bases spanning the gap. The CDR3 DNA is TGTGCCAGCAGACAGAGGGTTAACAATGAGCAGTTCTTC. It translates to CASRQRVNNEQFF.

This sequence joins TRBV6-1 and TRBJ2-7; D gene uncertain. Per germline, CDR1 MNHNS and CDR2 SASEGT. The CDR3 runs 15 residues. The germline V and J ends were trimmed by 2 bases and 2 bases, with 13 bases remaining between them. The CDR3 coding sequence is TGTGCCAGCAGTGAATTAAGACTGTTTACCTACGAGCAGTACTTC. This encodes CASSELRLFTYEQYF.

Here the CDR3 reads CASSRGDYRGTDEQFF. The CDR3 nucleotides read TGTGCCAGCTCTAGGGGAGACTACAGGGGGACGGATGAGCAGTTCTTC. The V and J genes are TRBV11-2 and TRBJ2-1; 8 positions match TRBD1. The CDR3 totals 16 residues. Trimming cost V 8 bases and J 8 bases; bases outside gene matches: 17. The germline gives CDR1 SGHAT, CDR2 FQNNGV.

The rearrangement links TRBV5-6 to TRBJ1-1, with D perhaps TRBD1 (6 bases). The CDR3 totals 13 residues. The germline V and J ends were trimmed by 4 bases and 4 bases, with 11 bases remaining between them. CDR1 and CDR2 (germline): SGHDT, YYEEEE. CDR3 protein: CASSNPGVTEAFF. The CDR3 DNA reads TGTGCCAGCAGCAACCCAGGGGTCACTGAAGCTTTCTTT. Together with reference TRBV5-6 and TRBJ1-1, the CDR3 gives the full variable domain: DAGVTQSPTHLIKTRGQQVTLRCSPKSGHDTVSWYQQALGQGPQFIFQYYEEEERQRGNFPDRFSGHQFPNYSSELNVNALLLGDSALYLCASSNPGVTEAFFGQGTRLTVV.

CDR3 nucleotide sequence: TGTGCCAGCAGGAACCGGGACTTCGCCCATCGTACGCAGTATTTT. Encoded protein: CASRNRDFAHRTQYF. The chain recombines TRBV19 with TRBJ2-3; D perhaps matches TRBD2 (6 bases). The CDR3 loop spans 15 amino acids. The V end was cut by 9 bases, the J end by 8 bases, with 24 bases between. Germline CDR1 is LNHDA and CDR2 is SQIVND (reference sequence).

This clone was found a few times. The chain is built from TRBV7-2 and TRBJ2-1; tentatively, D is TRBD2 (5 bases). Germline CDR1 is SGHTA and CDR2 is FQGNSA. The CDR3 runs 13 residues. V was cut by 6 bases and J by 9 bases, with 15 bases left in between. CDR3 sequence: CASSLSSRGEQFF. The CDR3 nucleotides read TGTGCCAGCAGTTTGAGTTCTCGGGGTGAGCAGTTCTTC.

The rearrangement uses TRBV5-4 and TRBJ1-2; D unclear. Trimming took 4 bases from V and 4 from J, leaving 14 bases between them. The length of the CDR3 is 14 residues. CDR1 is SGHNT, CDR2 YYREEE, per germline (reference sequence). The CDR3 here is CASSERGTVYGYTF. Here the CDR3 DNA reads TGTGCCAGCAGCGAAAGAGGCACCGTCTATGGCTACACCTTC. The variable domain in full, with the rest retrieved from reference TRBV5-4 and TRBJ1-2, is ETGVTQSPTHLIKTRGQQVTLRCSSQSGHNTVSWYQQALGQGPQFIFQYYREEENGRGNFPPRFSGLQFPNYSSELNVNALELDDSALYLCASSERGTVYGYTFGSGTRLTVV.

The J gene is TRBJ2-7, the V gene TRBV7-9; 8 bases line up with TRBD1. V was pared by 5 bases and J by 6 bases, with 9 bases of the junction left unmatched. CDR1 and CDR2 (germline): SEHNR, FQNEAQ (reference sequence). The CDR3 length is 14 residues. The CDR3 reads CASSPWTGKTEQYF. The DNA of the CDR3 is TGTGCCAGCAGCCCCTGGACAGGGAAGACCGAGCAGTACTTC.

The CDR3 protein is CASSRLLVHEQFF. The CDR3 DNA is TGTGCCAGCAGCCGCCTACTAGTCCATGAGCAGTTCTTC. The chain combines TRBV14 with TRBJ2-1, with TRBD2 as a possible D gene (5 bases). V lost 4 bases and J lost 8, with 12 bases in between. The germline V gene encodes CDR1 SGHDN and CDR2 FVKESK. CDR3 length equals 13 residues.

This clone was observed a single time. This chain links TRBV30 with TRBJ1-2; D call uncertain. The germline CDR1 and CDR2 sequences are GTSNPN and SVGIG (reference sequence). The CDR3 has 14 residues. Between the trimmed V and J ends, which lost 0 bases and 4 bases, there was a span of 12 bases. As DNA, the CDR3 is TGTGCCTGGAGTGTACTGGGAGGTGGCTATGGCTACACCTTC. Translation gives CAWSVLGGGYGYTF.

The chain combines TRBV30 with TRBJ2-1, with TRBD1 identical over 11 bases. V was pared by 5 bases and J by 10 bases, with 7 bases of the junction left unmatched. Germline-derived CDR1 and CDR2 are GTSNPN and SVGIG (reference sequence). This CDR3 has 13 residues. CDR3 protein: CAWGQGALSEQFF. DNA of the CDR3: TGTGCCTGGGGACAGGGGGCACTTTCCGAGCAGTTCTTC. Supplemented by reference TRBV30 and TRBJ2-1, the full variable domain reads SQTIHQWPATLVQPVGSPLSLECTVEGTSNPNLYWYRQAAGRGLQLLFYSVGIGQISSEVPQNLSASRPQDRQFILSSKKLLLSDSGFYLCAWGQGALSEQFFGPGTRLTVL.

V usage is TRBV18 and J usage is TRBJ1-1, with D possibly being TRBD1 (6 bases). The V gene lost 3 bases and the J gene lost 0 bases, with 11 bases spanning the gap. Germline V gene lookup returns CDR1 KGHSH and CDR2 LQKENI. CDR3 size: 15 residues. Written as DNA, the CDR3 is TGTGCCAGCTCACCCAGGGGTGACATGAACACTGAAGCTTTCTTT. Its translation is CASSPRGDMNTEAFF.

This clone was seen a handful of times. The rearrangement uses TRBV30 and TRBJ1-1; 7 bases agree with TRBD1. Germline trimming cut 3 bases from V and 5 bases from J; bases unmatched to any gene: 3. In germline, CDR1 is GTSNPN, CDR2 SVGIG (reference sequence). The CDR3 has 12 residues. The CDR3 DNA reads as TGTGCCTGGAGGTCGGACAGGACTGAAGCTTTCTTT. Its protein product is CAWRSDRTEAFF.

This CDR3 is CASSDQGAPAYEQYF. CDR3 in DNA: TGTGCCAGCAGTGACCAGGGGGCCCCGGCCTACGAGCAGTACTTC. V usage is TRBV2 and J usage is TRBJ2-7; 8 bases line up with TRBD1. This CDR3 is built from 15 residues. The ends lost 3 bases at V and 2 bases at J; junction bases unmatched: 6. Germline loops: CDR1 SNHLY, CDR2 FYNNEI.

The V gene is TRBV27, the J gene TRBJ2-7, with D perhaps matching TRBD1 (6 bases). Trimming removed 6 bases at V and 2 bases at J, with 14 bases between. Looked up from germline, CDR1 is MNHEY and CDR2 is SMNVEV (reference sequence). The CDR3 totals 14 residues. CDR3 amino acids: CASSRVTGTYEQYF. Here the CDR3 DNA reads TGTGCCAGCAGCCGAGTGACAGGAACCTACGAGCAGTACTTC.

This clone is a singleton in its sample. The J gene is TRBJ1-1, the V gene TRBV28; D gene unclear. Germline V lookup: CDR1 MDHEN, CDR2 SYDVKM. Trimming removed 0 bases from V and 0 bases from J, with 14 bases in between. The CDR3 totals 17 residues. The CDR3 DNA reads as TGTGCCAGCAGTTTATGCCTAATACAGATCATGAACACTGAAGCTTTCTTT. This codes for CASSLCLIQIMNTEAFF. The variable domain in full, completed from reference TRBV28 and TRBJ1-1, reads DVKVTQSSRYLVKRTGEKVFLECVQDMDHENMFWYRQDPGLGLRLIYFSYDVKMKEKGDIPEGYSVSREKKERFSLILESASTNQTSMYLCASSLCLIQIMNTEAFFGQGTRLTVV.

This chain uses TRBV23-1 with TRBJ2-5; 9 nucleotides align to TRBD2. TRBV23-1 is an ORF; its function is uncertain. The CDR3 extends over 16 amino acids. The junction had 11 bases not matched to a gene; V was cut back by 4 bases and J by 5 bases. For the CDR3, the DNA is TGCGCCAGCAGTCGAGATAGCGGGAGTCCGGGGGAGACCCAGTACTTC. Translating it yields CASSRDSGSPGETQYF.

CDR3 coding DNA: TGTGCCTGGAGAGTTAGGACTAGCGGCCAAGAGACCCAGTACTTC. Its translation: CAWRVRTSGQETQYF. The V and J genes are TRBV30 and TRBJ2-5; 10 nucleotides line up with TRBD2. V lost 3 bases and J lost 1; bases outside the gene matches: 5. Germline CDR1 is GTSNPN and CDR2 is SVGIG (reference sequence). This CDR3 is 15 amino acids long.

The CDR3: CASSLQLAGEVDTQYF. The CDR3 DNA sequence: TGTGCCAGCAGTTTACAACTAGCGGGAGAAGTCGATACGCAGTATTTT. The J gene is TRBJ2-3, the V gene TRBV27; 11 positions match TRBD2. Germline trimming cut 2 bases from V and 6 bases from J; bases unmatched to any gene: 7. CDR1 is MNHEY and CDR2 is SMNVEV in the germline V gene (reference sequence). The CDR3 runs 16 residues.

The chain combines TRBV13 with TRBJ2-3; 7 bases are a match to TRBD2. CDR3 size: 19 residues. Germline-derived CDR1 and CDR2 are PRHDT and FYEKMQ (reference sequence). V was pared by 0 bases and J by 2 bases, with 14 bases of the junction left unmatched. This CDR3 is CASSLGPAASGYHTDTQYF. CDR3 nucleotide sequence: TGTGCCAGCAGCTTAGGCCCAGCGGCTAGCGGTTACCACACAGATACGCAGTATTTT.